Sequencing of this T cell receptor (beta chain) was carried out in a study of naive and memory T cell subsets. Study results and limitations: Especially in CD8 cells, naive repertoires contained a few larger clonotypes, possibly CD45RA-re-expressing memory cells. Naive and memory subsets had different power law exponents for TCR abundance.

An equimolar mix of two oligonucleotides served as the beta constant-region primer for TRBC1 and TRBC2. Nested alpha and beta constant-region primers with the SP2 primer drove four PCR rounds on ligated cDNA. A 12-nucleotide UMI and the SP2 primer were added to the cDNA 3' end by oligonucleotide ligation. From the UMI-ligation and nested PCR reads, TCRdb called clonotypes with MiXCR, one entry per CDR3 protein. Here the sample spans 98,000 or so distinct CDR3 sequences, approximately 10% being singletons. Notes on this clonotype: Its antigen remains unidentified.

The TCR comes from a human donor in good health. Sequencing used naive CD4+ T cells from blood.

The CDR3 protein is CASSSSVGASDYGYTF. The CDR3 DNA reads as TGTGCCAGCAGCTCCAGCGTAGGGGCGTCGGACTATGGCTACACCTTC. The chain carries TRBV7-9 and TRBJ1-2; possible D gene TRBD1, 5 bases. Trimming took 4 bases from V and 3 from J, leaving 18 bases between them. CDR1 is SEHNR and CDR2 is FQNEAQ in the germline V gene (reference sequence). This CDR3 is built from 16 residues.